Sequencing of this T cell receptor beta chain was carried out in a study of blood T cell repertoires in COVID-19. Germline V gene lookup returns CDR1 SNHLY and CDR2 FYNNEI. With 3 bases removed from V and 2 bases from J, the gap between germline ends came to 10 bases. The CDR3 sequence is 14 residues long. Libraries were prepared by immunoSEQ multiplex PCR; TCRdb keeps only in-frame clonotypes and omits some of them. The data contain 100,000 to 110,000 clones, approximately 93% of them singletons. The chain joins TRBV2 to TRBJ1-1; D is unclear. The origin of this receptor is a man aged 50-60 years with active COVID-19. The sample comprised peripheral blood. DNA of the CDR3: TGTGCCAGCAGTGAGAGGGTCAAAAACACTGAAGCTTTCTTT. Translating gives CASSERVKNTEAFF.